This TCR beta chain was sequenced during a study of shared clonotypes between healthy human individuals. Study-level information: Plates per donor: three CD4 naive, three CD4 memory, two CD8 naive, one CD8 memory. General study results and limits: What rarefaction showed was incomplete sorted-subset sequencing despite large depth.

Assay used: immunoSEQ multiplex PCR; TCRdb lists only in-frame clones, some missing. The table includes 2 million to 2.5 million clones, 85% to 95% detected once. A note on this clone: Its antigen is not identified.

A CD45RA-negative memory subset and a CD45RA+ naive subset were separated from the CD4+ cells. Trimming stripped 1 base from V and 0 bases from J, with 10 bases between. Germline V lookup: CDR1 MGHRA, CDR2 YSYEKL. This CDR3 spans 16 amino acids. V usage is TRBV4-1 and J usage is TRBJ2-4; no clear D gene. Sequenced: naive CD4+ T cells from PBMCs. The subset was: CD45RA+ positively selected. This receptor was obtained from a man aged 18-30 years in good health. Some clones in this sample may be carry-over from other donors' samples. The CDR3 nucleotides read TGCGCCAGCAGCCAAGTCTGGGGATTAGCCAAAAACATTCAGTACTTC. Residues: CASSQVWGLAKNIQYF.